A single sample is the source of the 24 T cell receptor beta chains below, sequenced in a study of T cell responses to AZD1222 COVID-19 vaccine. This table comes from immunoSEQ multiplex PCR, and its TCRdb copy is limited to in-frame clones, with some not included. The table shows 130,000 or so clones, with 80% to 95% occurring only once. The source material was peripheral blood, sampled 28 days after the second AZD1222 dose. The origin of the receptors is an adult who received the AZD1222 COVID-19 vaccine.

The V and J genes are TRBV5-6 and TRBJ1-2; no firm D call. Germline CDR1 and CDR2: SGHDT and YYEEEE. V dropped 4 bases and J dropped 2 bases, with 12 bases sitting between them. CDR3 size: 14 residues. CDR3 sequence: CASSIAGGNYGYTF. The CDR3, as DNA: TGTGCCAGCAGCATCGCGGGTGGGAACTATGGCTACACCTTC.

The chain combines TRBV7-2 with TRBJ2-1; D gene ambiguous. Germline V gene data show CDR1 as SGHTA and CDR2 as FQGNSA. Trimming removed 3 bases at V and 0 bases at J, with 3 bases between. The CDR3 has 13 residues. The CDR3 loop is CASSLSSYNEQFF. The CDR3 DNA is TGTGCCAGCAGCTTGAGCTCCTACAATGAGCAGTTCTTC. Looking up the rest from reference TRBV7-2 and TRBJ2-1 gives the full variable domain: GAGVSQSPSNKVTEKGKDVELRCDPISGHTALYWYRQSLGQGLEFLIYFQGNSAPDKSGLPSDRFSAERTGGSVSTLTIQRTQQEDSAVYLCASSLSSYNEQFFGPGTRLTVL.

Only a few counts were recorded for this clone. V gene TRBV6-2 or TRBV6-3 combines with J gene TRBJ2-1; D gene ambiguous. V was pared by 0 bases and J by 10 bases, with 13 bases between. This CDR3 region has 14 residues. The germline V gene encodes CDR1 MNHEY and CDR2 SVGEGT. CDR3 nucleotide sequence: TGTGCCAGCAGTTACTCGACCCCACAAGGAGAGCAGTTCTTC. Translated: CASSYSTPQGEQFF.

V usage is TRBV3-1 (or the pseudogene TRBV3-2) and J usage is TRBJ1-1; D unresolved. Per germline, CDR1 LGHDT and CDR2 YNNKEL (reference sequence). The CDR3 contains 14 residues. Deletions cut 5 bases from V and 1 base from J, with 11 bases between. CDR3 protein: CASSTTASNTEAFF. In nucleotides, the CDR3 is TGTGCCAGCAGCACTACGGCCTCGAACACTGAAGCTTTCTTT.

The chain recombines TRBV30 with TRBJ1-5, with D possibly being TRBD1 (6 bases). The CDR3 consists of 15 residues. Germline CDR1 is GTSNPN and CDR2 is SVGIG (reference sequence). Trimming removed 2 bases at V and 4 bases at J, with 15 bases between. CDR3 protein: CAWSMGGPQNQPQHF. The CDR3 nucleotides read TGTGCCTGGAGTATGGGGGGCCCTCAAAATCAGCCCCAGCATTTT.

The CDR3 is CASSLSGGVETQYF. DNA of the CDR3: TGTGCCAGCAGCCTTTCAGGGGGCGTCGAGACCCAGTACTTC. The chain links TRBV3-1 (or the pseudogene TRBV3-2) to TRBJ2-5; 8 positions match TRBD1. The CDR3 has 14 amino acids. The V and J ends lost 4 bases and 5 bases, in that order; junction bases with no gene match: 6. Germline loops: CDR1 LGHDT, CDR2 YNNKEL (reference sequence).

The J gene is TRBJ1-2, the V gene TRBV5-6; D call uncertain. Germline lookup yields CDR1 SGHDT and CDR2 YYEEEE. The CDR3 spans 14 residues. With 0 bases removed from V and 4 bases from J, the gap between germline ends came to 10 bases. The CDR3 is CASSLDPSGYGYTF. The CDR3 bases are TGTGCCAGCAGCTTGGACCCCTCGGGCTATGGCTACACCTTC.

This rearrangement joins TRBV19 to TRBJ1-3; no firm D call. Looked up from germline, CDR1 is LNHDA and CDR2 is SQIVND (reference sequence). The CDR3 has 14 amino acids. With 3 bases removed from V and 2 bases from J, the gap between germline ends came to 8 bases. The CDR3 DNA follows: TGTGCCAGTAGTATCCAAGGGCCTGGAAACACCATATATTTT. Its protein product is CASSIQGPGNTIYF.

The J gene is TRBJ2-5, the V gene TRBV7-6; TRBD2 is a possible D gene (6 bases). V was clipped by 0 bases and J by 4 bases, with 12 bases between them. The CDR3 has 15 amino acids. Germline V gene sequence: CDR1 SGHVS, CDR2 FNYEAQ. Written as DNA, the CDR3 is TGTGCCAGCAGCTTAGCTAGATGGGGAGGAGAGACCCAGTACTTC. Translated, it gives CASSLARWGGETQYF.

This clone was counted only a few times. The chain couples TRBV30 to TRBJ2-7, with D possibly called TRBD1 or TRBD2 (5 bases each). The CDR3 is made up of 14 amino acids. V was clipped by 2 bases and J by 2 bases, with 13 bases between them. Germline CDR1 is GTSNPN and CDR2 is SVGIG (reference sequence). The DNA of the CDR3 is TGTGCCTGGAGTCCAGGGACCGCTACCTACGAGCAGTACTTC. Residues: CAWSPGTATYEQYF.

This chain uses TRBV2 with TRBJ1-5; TRBD1 matches 9 bases. Per germline, CDR1 SNHLY and CDR2 FYNNEI. Unmatched junction bases numbered 10, after V lost 11 bases and J lost 5 bases. The CDR3 spans 14 residues. This CDR3 is CASTGTGYYQPQHF. In DNA, the CDR3 is TGTGCCTCTACCGGGACAGGGTATTATCAGCCCCAGCATTTT.

The rearrangement links TRBV15 to TRBJ1-1; the D gene is possibly TRBD1 (5 bases). The CDR3 has 15 residues. CDR1 LNHNV and CDR2 YYDKDF come from the germline V gene (reference sequence). Deletions cut 5 bases from V and 0 bases from J, with 13 bases between. The CDR3, as DNA: TGTGCCACCAGCCCACGGGGGGAAATGAACACTGAAGCTTTCTTT. Translation: CATSPRGEMNTEAFF.

The genes are TRBV30 and TRBJ2-2; D gene unclear. The CDR3 spans 12 residues. V dropped 4 bases and J dropped 4 bases, with 7 bases sitting between them. The germline gives CDR1 GTSNPN, CDR2 SVGIG (reference sequence). The CDR3 reads CAWNGLTGELFF. DNA of the CDR3: TGTGCCTGGAACGGGCTCACCGGGGAGCTGTTTTTT.

The J gene is TRBJ1-5, the V gene TRBV10-1; 7 bases line up with TRBD1. The V and J ends lost 6 bases and 2 bases, in that order; junction bases with no gene match: 10. Germline loops: CDR1 WNHNN, CDR2 SYGVQD (reference sequence). The CDR3 covers 16 residues. In nucleotides, the CDR3 is TGCGCCAGCAGCCTCTTGACAGGGTTTGGCAATCAGCCCCAGCATTTT. It codes for CASSLLTGFGNQPQHF.

The chain links TRBV5-4 to TRBJ2-3; D is uncertain. V shed 0 bases and J shed 6 bases, with 11 bases lying between them. Looked up from germline, CDR1 is SGHNT and CDR2 is YYREEE (reference sequence). The CDR3 sequence is 14 residues long. The CDR3: CASSLGNVWDTQYF. As DNA, the CDR3 is TGTGCCAGCAGCTTGGGGAATGTTTGGGATACGCAGTATTTT. The full variable domain, in which reference TRBV5-4 and TRBJ2-3 provide the parts outside the CDR3, is ETGVTQSPTHLIKTRGQQVTLRCSSQSGHNTVSWYQQALGQGPQFIFQYYREEENGRGNFPPRFSGLQFPNYSSELNVNALELDDSALYLCASSLGNVWDTQYFGPGTRLTVL.

The rearrangement links TRBV5-1 to TRBJ1-4; D uncertain. The CDR3 sequence is 15 residues long. The germline V and J ends were trimmed by 3 bases and 0 bases, with 9 bases remaining between them. CDR1 is SGHRS, CDR2 YFSETQ, per germline. In nucleotides, the CDR3 is TGCGCCAGCAGCTGGATTGGGGCAACTAATGAAAAACTGTTTTTT. This sequence encodes CASSWIGATNEKLFF.

This clone was counted once. The chain has TRBV7-3 and TRBJ2-5, with 14 bases matching TRBD2. After removal of 4 bases from V and 5 bases from J, the junction contained 6 bases not matched to a gene. Germline loops: CDR1 SGHTA, CDR2 FQGTGA. This CDR3 is built from 16 residues. The CDR3 region is CASSWGLAGVRETQYF. The CDR3 DNA is TGTGCCAGCAGCTGGGGACTAGCGGGGGTGCGGGAGACCCAGTACTTC.

This clone was seen only a few times. CDR3 sequence: CASSYDEQGLYEQYV. As DNA, the CDR3 is TGTGCCAGCAGTTACGACGAACAGGGGCTCTACGAGCAGTACGTC. The genes are TRBV6-5 and TRBJ2-7; 7 bases agree with TRBD1. V lost 2 bases to trimming and J lost 3 bases; unmatched junction nucleotides: 7. This CDR3 comprises 15 residues. Germline CDR1 MNHEY, CDR2 SVGAGI.

This clone was counted only a few times. This chain uses TRBV7-2 with TRBJ1-2, with D maybe TRBD1 (5 bases). V shed 2 bases and J shed 7 bases, with 8 bases lying between them. From germline, CDR1 is SGHTA and CDR2 FQGNSA. This CDR3 is 12 amino acids long. The CDR3 DNA reads as TGTGCCAGCAGCTTAACAGGAGGTGGCTACACCTTC. This sequence encodes CASSLTGGGYTF.

The genes are TRBV19 and TRBJ2-2; 16 bases match TRBD2. V was pared by 10 bases and J by 3 bases, with 8 bases of the junction left unmatched. This CDR3 has 17 amino acids. Germline-derived CDR1 and CDR2 are LNHDA and SQIVND (reference sequence). The CDR3 DNA sequence: TGTGCCATACGCGGGACTAGCGGGGGGGCATACACCGGGGAGCTGTTTTTT. This codes for CAIRGTSGGAYTGELFF.

This clone was seen a handful of times. The chain links TRBV27 to TRBJ2-2, with TRBD1 identical over 8 bases. Trimming cost V 6 bases and J 6 bases; bases outside gene matches: 6. The CDR3 length is 14 residues. The germline V gene encodes CDR1 MNHEY and CDR2 SMNVEV (reference sequence). CDR3 bases: TGTGCCAGCAGCTCGGGACAGGCCTCCGGGGAGCTGTTTTTT. Protein sequence: CASSSGQASGELFF.

The J gene is TRBJ1-1, the V gene TRBV6-1; D is ambiguous. This CDR3 spans 15 amino acids. The V gene's germline CDR1 is MNHNS and CDR2 SASEGT. Trimming removed 1 base at V and 6 bases at J, with 15 bases between. This chain's CDR3 is CASSEGTRGYPEAFF. CDR3 sequence (DNA): TGTGCCAGCAGTGAAGGGACCCGGGGTTACCCTGAAGCTTTCTTT.

The chain carries TRBV11-2 and TRBJ2-1; 9 bases line up with TRBD1. Germline V gene sequence: CDR1 SGHAT, CDR2 FQNNGV. The CDR3 has 15 residues. The V gene end was trimmed by 3 bases and the J gene end by 7 bases; junction bases not matched to a gene: 7. CDR3 nucleotides: TGTGCCAGCAGCTTTTCGGACAGGGGAAGGAATGAGCAGTTCTTC. It codes for CASSFSDRGRNEQFF.

The V and J genes are TRBV5-1 and TRBJ1-4, with TRBD1 identical over 9 bases. Unmatched junction bases numbered 6, after V lost 4 bases and J lost 8 bases. In germline, CDR1 is SGHRS, CDR2 YFSETQ. This CDR3 comprises 14 residues. In DNA form, the CDR3 reads TGCGCCAGCAGCCCGGGACAGGGTAGGGAAAAACTGTTTTTT. Its translation: CASSPGQGREKLFF. The full variable domain, its missing parts supplied by reference TRBV5-1 and TRBJ1-4, is KAGVTQTPRYLIKTRGQQVTLSCSPISGHRSVSWYQQTPGQGLQFLFEYFSETQRNKGNFPGRFSGRQFSNSRSEMNVSTLELGDSALYLCASSPGQGREKLFFGSGTQLSVL.